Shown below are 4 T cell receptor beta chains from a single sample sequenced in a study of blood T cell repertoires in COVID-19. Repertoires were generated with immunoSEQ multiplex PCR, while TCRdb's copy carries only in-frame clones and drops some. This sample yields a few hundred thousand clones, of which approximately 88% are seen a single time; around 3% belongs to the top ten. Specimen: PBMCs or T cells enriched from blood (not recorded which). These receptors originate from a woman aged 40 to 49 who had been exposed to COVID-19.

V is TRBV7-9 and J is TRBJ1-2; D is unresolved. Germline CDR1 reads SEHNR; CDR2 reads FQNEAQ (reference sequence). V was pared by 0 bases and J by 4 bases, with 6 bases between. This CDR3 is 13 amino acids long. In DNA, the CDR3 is TGTGCCAGCAGCTTAGCGGAGTCCTATGGCTACACCTTC. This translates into CASSLAESYGYTF.

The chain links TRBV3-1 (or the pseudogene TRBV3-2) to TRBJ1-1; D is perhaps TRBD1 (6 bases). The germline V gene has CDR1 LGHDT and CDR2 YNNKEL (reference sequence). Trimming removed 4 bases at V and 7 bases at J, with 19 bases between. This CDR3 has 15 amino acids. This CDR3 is CASSPIRGARGEAFF. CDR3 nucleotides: TGTGCCAGCAGCCCCATTCGGGGGGCGAGAGGTGAAGCTTTCTTT.

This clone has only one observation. The CDR3: CASSLTGLRGYTF. The CDR3 nucleotides are TGTGCCAGCAGTTTAACAGGGCTGAGAGGCTACACCTTC. The chain has TRBV27 and TRBJ1-2; tentative D call: TRBD1 (6 bases). The V gene's germline CDR1 is MNHEY and CDR2 SMNVEV (reference sequence). This CDR3 contains 13 residues. V lost 2 bases and J lost 8, with 12 bases in between.

CDR3: CASSLGGNYGYTF. In DNA, the CDR3 is TGTGCCAGCAGCTTGGGCGGGAACTATGGCTACACCTTC. The gene calls are TRBV13 and TRBJ1-2; unclear D gene. CDR1 is PRHDT and CDR2 is FYEKMQ in the germline V gene (reference sequence). Trimming stripped 3 bases from V and 2 bases from J, with 7 bases between. The CDR3 length is 13 residues.